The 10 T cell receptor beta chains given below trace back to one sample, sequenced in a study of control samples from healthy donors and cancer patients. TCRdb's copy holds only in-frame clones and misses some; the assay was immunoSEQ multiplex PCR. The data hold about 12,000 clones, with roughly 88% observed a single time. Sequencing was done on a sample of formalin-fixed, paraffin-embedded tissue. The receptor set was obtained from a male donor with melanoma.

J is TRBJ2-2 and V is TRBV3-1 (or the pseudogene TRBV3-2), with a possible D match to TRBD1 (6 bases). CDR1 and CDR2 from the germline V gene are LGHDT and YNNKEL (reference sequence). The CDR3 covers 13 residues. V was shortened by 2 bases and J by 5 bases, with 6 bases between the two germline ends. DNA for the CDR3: TGTGCCAGCAGCCAACAGGGGACCGGGGAGCTGTTTTTT. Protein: CASSQQGTGELFF.

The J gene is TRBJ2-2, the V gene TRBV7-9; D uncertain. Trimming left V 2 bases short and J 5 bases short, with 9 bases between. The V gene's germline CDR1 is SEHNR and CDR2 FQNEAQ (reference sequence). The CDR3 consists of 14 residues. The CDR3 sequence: CASSLRRMTGELFF. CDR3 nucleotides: TGTGCCAGCAGCTTAAGGCGAATGACCGGGGAGCTGTTTTTT.

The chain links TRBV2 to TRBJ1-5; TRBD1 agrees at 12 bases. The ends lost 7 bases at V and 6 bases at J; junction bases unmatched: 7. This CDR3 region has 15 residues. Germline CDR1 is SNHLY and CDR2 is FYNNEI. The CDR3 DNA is TGTGCCAGCATGGGACAGGGGGCGCGGGGTCAGCCCCAGCATTTT. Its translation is CASMGQGARGQPQHF.

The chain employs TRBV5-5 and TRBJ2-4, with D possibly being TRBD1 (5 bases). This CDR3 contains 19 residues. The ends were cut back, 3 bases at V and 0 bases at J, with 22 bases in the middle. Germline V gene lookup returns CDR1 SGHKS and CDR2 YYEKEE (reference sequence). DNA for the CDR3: TGTGCCAGCAGCTGGGGCTCAGAAAGTTTACAATTAGCCAAAAACATTCAGTACTTC. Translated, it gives CASSWGSESLQLAKNIQYF.

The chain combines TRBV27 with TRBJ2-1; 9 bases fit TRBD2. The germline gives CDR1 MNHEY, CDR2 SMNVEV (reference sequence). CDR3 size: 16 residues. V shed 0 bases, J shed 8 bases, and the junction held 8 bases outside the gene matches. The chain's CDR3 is CASSLSVGGLAHEQFF. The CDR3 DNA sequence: TGTGCCAGCAGTTTATCGGTAGGGGGACTAGCTCATGAGCAGTTCTTC.

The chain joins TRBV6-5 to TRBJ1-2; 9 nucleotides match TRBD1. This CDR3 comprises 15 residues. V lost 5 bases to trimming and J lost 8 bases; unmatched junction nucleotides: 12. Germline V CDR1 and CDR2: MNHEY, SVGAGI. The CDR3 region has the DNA TGTGCCAGCAGTCGACAGGGGGGGCCCCCAGAGGGCTACACCTTC. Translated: CASSRQGGPPEGYTF.

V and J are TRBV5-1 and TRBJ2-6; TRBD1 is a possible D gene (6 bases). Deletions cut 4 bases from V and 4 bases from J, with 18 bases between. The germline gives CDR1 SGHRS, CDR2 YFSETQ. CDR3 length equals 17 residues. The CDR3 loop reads CASSPSGQFSGANVLTF. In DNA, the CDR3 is TGCGCCAGCAGCCCCTCTGGACAGTTCTCCGGGGCCAACGTCCTGACTTTC.

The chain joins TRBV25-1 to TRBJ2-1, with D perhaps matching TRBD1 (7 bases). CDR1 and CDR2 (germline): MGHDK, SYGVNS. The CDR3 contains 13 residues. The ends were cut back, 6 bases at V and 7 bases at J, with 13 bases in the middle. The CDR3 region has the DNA TGTGCCAGCAGCACCAGGGGGAGGAATGAGCAGTTCTTC. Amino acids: CASSTRGRNEQFF.

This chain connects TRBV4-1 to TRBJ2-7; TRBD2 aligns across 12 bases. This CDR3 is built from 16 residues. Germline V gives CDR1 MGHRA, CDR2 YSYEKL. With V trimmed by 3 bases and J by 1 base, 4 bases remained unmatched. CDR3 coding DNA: TGCGCCAGCAGCCATGGACTAGCGGGACGGTCCTACGAGCAGTACTTC. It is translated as CASSHGLAGRSYEQYF.

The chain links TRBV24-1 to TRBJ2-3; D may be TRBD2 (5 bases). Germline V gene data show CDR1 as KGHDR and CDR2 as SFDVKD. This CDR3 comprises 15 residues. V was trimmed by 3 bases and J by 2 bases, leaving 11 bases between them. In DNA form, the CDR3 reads TGTGCCACCAGTGATACTGACTACGCCACAGATACGCAGTATTTT. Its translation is CATSDTDYATDTQYF.